Below, one T cell receptor (beta chain) is given with its context. This CDR3 is built from 18 residues. In germline, CDR1 is WNHNN, CDR2 SYGVQD (reference sequence). V shed 2 bases and J 4 bases; nucleotides not matched to a gene: 12. These data originate in a study of blood T cell repertoires in COVID-19. This table comes from immunoSEQ multiplex PCR, and its TCRdb copy is limited to in-frame clones, with some not included. The data show a few hundred thousand clones, around 90% seen once. The receptor's source is a woman aged 70-85 years with COVID-19, enrolled during active disease. Sequences were obtained from peripheral blood. J is TRBJ2-1 and V is TRBV10-1; TRBD2 aligns across 9 bases. CDR3 in DNA: TGCGCCAGCAGTGAGACGAAATATAGCGGGAGTTTGTACAATGAGCAGTTCTTC. This codes for CASSETKYSGSLYNEQFF.